The 29 T cell receptor beta chains given below trace back to one sample, sequenced in a study of identical twins. From the 5' RACE reads, TCRdb called clonotypes with MiXCR, one entry per CDR3 protein. Here the sample spans about 890,000 distinct CDR3 sequences, 9% to 15% being singletons. The data were also submitted as part of a second study, on yellow fever vaccine responses in identical twins.

Specimen: PBMCs. The source of these receptors is a woman aged 18-29 years in good health.

The V call is TRBV20-1, the J call TRBJ2-7; D is unclear. Germline V gene data show CDR1 as DFQATT and CDR2 as SNEGSKA (reference sequence). Trimming removed 3 bases at V and 5 bases at J, with 11 bases between. This CDR3 comprises 12 residues. The CDR3 DNA reads TGCAGTGCTAGTTACACGGCCCACGAGCAGTACTTC. Protein sequence: CSASYTAHEQYF.

This clonotype was counted ten times or more. The chain combines TRBV9 with TRBJ2-3; D remains unclear. Per germline, CDR1 SGDLS and CDR2 YYNGEE. V lost 0 bases and J lost 6, with 11 bases in between. The CDR3 sequence is 14 residues long. CDR3 sequence: CASSVAGALDTQYF. The CDR3 nucleotides are TGTGCCAGCAGCGTAGCTGGAGCCCTGGATACGCAGTATTTT.

In its sample, this clonotype was seen a few times. V gene TRBV19 combines with J gene TRBJ2-5; D is possibly TRBD1 (6 bases). Germline V CDR1 and CDR2: LNHDA, SQIVND (reference sequence). Deletions cut 4 bases from V and 5 bases from J, with 17 bases between. The CDR3 length is 15 residues. The CDR3 is CASSTWDTNEETQYF. The CDR3 DNA follows: TGTGCCAGTAGTACCTGGGACACCAACGAGGAGACCCAGTACTTC.

This clonotype was counted ten times or more. The chain carries TRBV11-2 and TRBJ2-2; D is unclear. The length of the CDR3 is 13 residues. V was trimmed by 2 bases and J by 8 bases, leaving 9 bases between them. From germline, CDR1 is SGHAT and CDR2 FQNNGV. CDR3 coding DNA: TGTGCCAGCAGCTTAAGTTTTTGGGGGGAGCTGTTTTTT. It translates to CASSLSFWGELFF.

This clonotype was found a few times. The chain is built from TRBV6-2 or TRBV6-3 and TRBJ1-2; D not resolved. CDR1 is MNHEY, CDR2 SVGEGT, per germline. Trimming removed 2 bases at V and 4 bases at J, with 5 bases between. The CDR3 spans 12 residues. CDR3 DNA sequence: TGTGCCAGCAGTTACGAGAGCTATGGCTACACCTTC. Translated: CASSYESYGYTF.

This clonotype was picked up many times. This rearrangement joins TRBV29-1 to TRBJ2-1; TRBD1 matches 9 bases. Germline V gives CDR1 SQVTM, CDR2 ANQGSEA. CDR3 length: 12 residues. Losses at the gene ends were 4 bases for V and 10 bases for J; bases not matched to a gene: 5. DNA of the CDR3: TGCAGCGTTGCGACAGGGGGGCGGGAGCAGTTCTTC. Translation: CSVATGGREQFF.

CDR3 region: CASSSSGTHNEQFF. The CDR3 DNA follows: TGTGCCAGCAGTTCCTCCGGGACCCACAATGAGCAGTTCTTC. This chain connects TRBV12-3 or TRBV12-4 to TRBJ2-1, with D perhaps TRBD1 or TRBD2 (5 bases each). V was cut by 4 bases and J by 5 bases, with 12 bases left in between. The CDR3 covers 14 residues.

This clonotype has a handful of counts. CDR3 coding DNA: TGTGCCAGCAGTTACTCGAGGTGGGGGGGCGCCCCGGGTTGGGATGAAGCTTTCTTT. This translates into CASSYSRWGGAPGWDEAFF. V usage is TRBV6-5 and J usage is TRBJ1-1; TRBD1 might be the D (6 bases). The germline V gene encodes CDR1 MNHEY and CDR2 SVGAGI. The CDR3 extends over 19 amino acids. The V end lost 0 bases, the J end lost 7 bases, and 27 bases lay between the germline ends.

The CDR3 spells CSARVLGGLNTGELFF. The DNA for the CDR3 is TGCAGTGCTAGAGTTCTCGGGGGCCTTAACACCGGGGAGCTGTTTTTT. V gene TRBV20-1 combines with J gene TRBJ2-2, with D perhaps assigned TRBD1 or TRBD2 (6 bases each). Looked up from germline, CDR1 is DFQATT and CDR2 is SNEGSKA (reference sequence). The CDR3 has 16 amino acids. The ends were cut back, 1 base at V and 2 bases at J, with 14 bases in the middle.

The genes are TRBV19 and TRBJ1-2; D is perhaps TRBD1 (5 bases). The ends were cut back, 8 bases at V and 6 bases at J, with 13 bases in the middle. Per germline, CDR1 LNHDA and CDR2 SQIVND (reference sequence). This CDR3 has 12 residues. This chain's CDR3 is CASPTGENGYTF. The CDR3 nucleotides read TGTGCCAGTCCTACAGGAGAAAATGGCTACACCTTC.

The chain uses TRBV20-1 and TRBJ2-1; a weak D match, TRBD2 (6 bases). Trimming removed 2 bases at V and 7 bases at J, with 12 bases between. The CDR3 has 13 amino acids. The germline CDR1 and CDR2 sequences are DFQATT and SNEGSKA (reference sequence). The CDR3 DNA follows: TGCAGTGCTAGATTCCGGGAGCGGAATGAGCAGTTCTTC. Amino acids: CSARFRERNEQFF.

This clonotype was counted between two and nine times. V usage is TRBV6-2 or TRBV6-3 and J usage is TRBJ2-7, with D possibly being TRBD2 (5 bases). CDR1 MNHEY and CDR2 SVGEGT come from the germline V gene. The V end was cut by 7 bases, the J end by 5 bases, with 18 bases between. There are 14 residues in the CDR3. CDR3 DNA sequence: TGTGCCAGCACCTACAAGGGTGACTACCACGAGCAGTACTTC. This translates into CASTYKGDYHEQYF.

In its sample, this clonotype was seen a few times. The chain joins TRBV5-1 to TRBJ2-1; D is perhaps TRBD1 (5 bases). CDR1 is SGHRS, CDR2 YFSETQ, per germline. This CDR3 comprises 13 residues. Trimming shortened V by 0 bases and J by 10 bases, and 11 bases separated the two germline ends. The CDR3 sequence is CASSLAGALEQFF. DNA for the CDR3: TGCGCCAGCAGCTTGGCTGGGGCCTTGGAGCAGTTCTTC. The full variable domain, completed using reference TRBV5-1 and TRBJ2-1, is KAGVTQTPRYLIKTRGQQVTLSCSPISGHRSVSWYQQTPGQGLQFLFEYFSETQRNKGNFPGRFSGRQFSNSRSEMNVSTLELGDSALYLCASSLAGALEQFFGPGTRLTVL.

In this sample, this clonotype turned up a few times. J is TRBJ2-1 and V is TRBV21-1. TRBV21-1 is assigned pseudogene status. The CDR3 runs to 14 residues. The CDR3 loop reads CASPGGTFIGEQFF. The CDR3 DNA reads TGTGCCAGCCCAGGTGGTACATTCATAGGTGAGCAGTTCTTC.

The CDR3 bases are TGTGCCAGCGGGGGGAGGGGTTCATACAATGAGCAGTTCTTC. It encodes CASGGRGSYNEQFF. V usage is TRBV2 and J usage is TRBJ2-1, with 7 nucleotides matching TRBD2. The CDR3 runs 14 residues. J was trimmed by 4 bases and V by 8 bases; bases with no gene match: 8. Germline V gene lookup returns CDR1 SNHLY and CDR2 FYNNEI.

This clonotype was seen a handful of times. The V and J genes are TRBV20-1 and TRBJ2-7; TRBD2 agrees at 13 bases. The V and J ends lost 6 bases and 7 bases, in that order; junction bases with no gene match: 6. This CDR3 is 13 amino acids long. The V gene's germline CDR1 is DFQATT and CDR2 SNEGSKA (reference sequence). CDR3 loop: CSAGLAGVREQYV. The CDR3 DNA reads TGCAGTGCAGGACTAGCGGGGGTGAGAGAGCAGTACGTC.

This chain joins TRBV6-1 and TRBJ1-5, with D maybe TRBD1 (5 bases). The CDR3 is 13 residues long. Germline V gives CDR1 MNHNS, CDR2 SASEGT. V gave up 10 bases and J gave up 1 base, with 11 bases separating them. CDR3 in amino acids: CATRRQSNQPQHF. Here the CDR3 DNA reads TGTGCCACCCGACGACAGAGCAATCAGCCCCAGCATTTT.

The gene calls are TRBV5-1 and TRBJ2-1; no reliable D call. V lost 4 bases and J 2 bases, leaving 19 bases between the germline ends. The CDR3 is made up of 17 amino acids. Germline CDR1 SGHRS, CDR2 YFSETQ. The CDR3 nucleotides are TGCGCCAGCAGCGTAGACTCTTACCCGCCCACCTACAATGAGCAGTTCTTC. Its protein product is CASSVDSYPPTYNEQFF.

Only a few counts were recorded for this clonotype. The chain combines TRBV5-5 with TRBJ2-7; 8 positions agree with TRBD1. Per germline, CDR1 SGHKS and CDR2 YYEKEE (reference sequence). J was trimmed by 3 bases and V by 5 bases; bases with no gene match: 7. The CDR3 runs to 14 residues. The CDR3 spells CASRRQGIHYEQYF. The DNA of the CDR3 is TGTGCCAGCAGACGACAGGGGATACACTACGAGCAGTACTTC.

The rearrangement uses TRBV6-2 or TRBV6-3 and TRBJ1-5; D gene uncertain. CDR1 is MNHEY and CDR2 is SVGEGT in the germline V gene. The CDR3 is 16 residues long. V was trimmed by 7 bases and J by 0 bases, leaving 16 bases between them. CDR3 coding DNA: TGTGCCAGCACCCAAGGCAGGATTCTTAGCAATCAGCCCCAGCATTTT. Protein: CASTQGRILSNQPQHF.

This clonotype was detected ten times or more. This sequence joins TRBV6-1 and TRBJ2-7; the match to TRBD1 covers 9 bases. V shed 2 bases, J shed 7 bases, and the junction held 6 bases outside the gene matches. This CDR3 is built from 14 residues. Germline lookup yields CDR1 MNHNS and CDR2 SASEGT. CDR3 sequence reads: CASSEPWTGVEQYV. The CDR3 nucleotides are TGTGCCAGCAGTGAACCCTGGACAGGGGTTGAGCAGTACGTC.

The table lists this clonotype with a few counts. This rearrangement joins TRBV2 to TRBJ2-5, with D perhaps matching TRBD1 or TRBD2 (5 bases each). The CDR3 has 14 residues. Trimming left V 6 bases short and J 1 base short, with 12 bases between. Germline CDR1 SNHLY, CDR2 FYNNEI. The CDR3 DNA reads TGTGCCAGCAGGTTCAGGGACGTCCAAGAGACCCAGTACTTC. Its protein product is CASRFRDVQETQYF.

This clonotype was seen many times. This sequence joins TRBV7-9 and TRBJ1-1, with a weak D call TRBD1 (5 bases). CDR1 and CDR2 (germline): SEHNR, FQNEAQ (reference sequence). This CDR3 is 14 amino acids long. Trimming removed 5 bases from V and 2 bases from J, with 12 bases in between. DNA of the CDR3: TGTGCCAGCAGCCCCCAGGACATCAACACTGAAGCTTTCTTT. Translating it yields CASSPQDINTEAFF.

V is TRBV5-1 and J is TRBJ1-5, with a weak D call TRBD1 (5 bases). The germline V gene encodes CDR1 SGHRS and CDR2 YFSETQ. This CDR3 spans 13 amino acids. V was clipped by 0 bases and J by 5 bases, with 6 bases between them. CDR3 sequence reads: CASSLVGDQPQHF. CDR3 DNA: TGCGCCAGCAGCTTGGTAGGGGATCAGCCCCAGCATTTT.

The V gene is TRBV2, the J gene TRBJ1-6; 10 bases agree with TRBD1. From germline, CDR1 is SNHLY and CDR2 FYNNEI. Trimming cost V 6 bases and J 5 bases; bases outside gene matches: 4. This CDR3 comprises 15 residues. The CDR3, as DNA: TGTGCCAGCAGAGACAGGGGGCCGGATAATTCACCCCTCCACTTT. Its protein product is CASRDRGPDNSPLHF.

V usage is TRBV7-6 and J usage is TRBJ2-7; D may be TRBD1 or TRBD2 (5 bases each). The CDR3 extends over 14 amino acids. V was pared by 1 base and J by 6 bases, with 13 bases between. Germline loops: CDR1 SGHVS, CDR2 FNYEAQ. The CDR3 DNA sequence: TGTGCCAGCAGCTTAGGGATGGGGGAAAGCGAGCAGTACGTC. Protein sequence: CASSLGMGESEQYV.

This clonotype was counted between two and nine times. The chain is built from TRBV28 and TRBJ2-7, with 9 bases matching TRBD1. J was trimmed by 1 base and V by 7 bases; bases with no gene match: 8. Germline lookup yields CDR1 MDHEN and CDR2 SYDVKM. CDR3 length: 15 residues. The CDR3 coding sequence is TGTGCCAGCACCTCCACGGGACAGGGATCCTACGAGCAGTACTTC. Its protein product is CASTSTGQGSYEQYF.

This clonotype has a count of ten or more. This chain connects TRBV15 to TRBJ1-5; no reliable D call. Trimming removed 8 bases from V and 4 bases from J, with 18 bases in between. The CDR3 sequence is 15 residues long. Germline V lookup: CDR1 LNHNV, CDR2 YYDKDF (reference sequence). The CDR3 coding sequence is TGTGCCACCGGAATCGTCCGGGGAAATAATCAGCCCCAGCATTTT. Residues: CATGIVRGNNQPQHF.

The rearrangement joins TRBV7-3 to TRBJ2-1, with 8 nucleotides matching TRBD2. J lost 4 bases, V lost 5 bases, and 7 bases had no gene match. The CDR3 is made up of 15 amino acids. Germline V lookup: CDR1 SGHTA, CDR2 FQGTGA. In DNA, the CDR3 is TGTGCCAGCAGCCGAAGCGGGAGTAGATACAATGAGCAGTTCTTC. It encodes CASSRSGSRYNEQFF.